The clone carrying this T cell receptor (beta chain) was picked up a small number of times. Its target is not known. Libraries were prepared by immunoSEQ multiplex PCR; TCRdb keeps only in-frame clonotypes and omits some of them. Among 65,000 to 90,000 clones listed, roughly 75% were seen once. V dropped 1 base and J dropped 0 bases, with 13 bases sitting between them. Germline assignment: CDR1 SGHRS and CDR2 YFSETQ. This CDR3 comprises 17 residues. Researchers isolated CD4+ T cells once roughly nine days of culture had elapsed. Every participant took two doses of the BNT162b2 or mRNA-1273 vaccine. These data belong to a study of vaccination effects on CD4 cells after COVID-19. For the study at large: Samples that were drawn after vaccination came a median of 72 days after the second dose.

The source is a human donor who received a COVID-19 vaccine. Material: CD4+ T cells from PBMCs cultured without peptide, obtained after COVID-19 vaccination. The rearrangement uses TRBV5-1 and TRBJ1-4, with D possibly matching TRBD1 (5 bases). CDR3 nucleotide sequence: TGCGCCAGCAGCTTGTCATTCAGGGATGCAACTAATGAAAAACTGTTTTTT. Protein sequence: CASSLSFRDATNEKLFF.